The entry below gives a single TCR beta chain sequence along with its context. The antigen is unknown. This entry comes from a study of T-cell memory formation after mild COVID-19. Study-level background: Largely, the TCR clusters proved donor specific. The study's findings and limits: A second wave expanding day 15 to 37 was CD4+-biased; contracting clones were balanced. SARS-CoV-2 specificity was not confirmed for second-wave clones peaking on day 37.

The germline CDR1 and CDR2 sequences are KGHDR and SFDVKD. The length of the CDR3 is 13 residues. The V gene lost 2 bases and the J gene lost 0 bases, with 2 bases spanning the gap. Constant-segment-primed 5'RACE gave TCR alpha and TCR beta cDNA libraries with sample barcodes and UMIs. TCRdb itself ran the 5' RACE reads through MiXCR, one entry per CDR3 protein. Of 200,000 to 250,000 distinct CDR3 sequences in the sample, roughly a tenth are singletons; the top ten hold 2.5% to 3.5%. Sequencing input: PBMCs or a T cell subset sorted from them (not recorded which). This chain links TRBV24-1 with TRBJ2-3, with unresolved D. The receptor comes from a man aged 18 to 30 who had mild COVID-19 (a few samples of this study predate the infection). Cell type and time point are not known. CDR3 bases: TGTGCCACCAGTGATTCTAGCACAGATACGCAGTATTTT. It translates to CATSDSSTDTQYF.